The 13 T cell receptor beta chains presented below share a single source sample, sequenced in a study of T cell responses to AZD1222 COVID-19 vaccine. Generated by immunoSEQ multiplex PCR, the TCRdb table keeps only in-frame clones and is missing some. This table holds about 99,000 clones, roughly 91% found once. The sample here was peripheral blood, taken on day 0 of AZD1222 vaccination. The receptors were gathered from an adult in good health.

The gene calls are TRBV27 and TRBJ2-1; D ambiguous. V was shortened by 2 bases and J by 4 bases, with 6 bases between the two germline ends. The CDR3 consists of 13 residues. Germline CDR1 MNHEY, CDR2 SMNVEV (reference sequence). The CDR3 region is CASSLARYNEQFF. CDR3 sequence (DNA): TGTGCCAGCAGTTTAGCCCGATACAATGAGCAGTTCTTC.

V gene TRBV18 combines with J gene TRBJ1-5; D unclear. CDR1 is KGHSH and CDR2 is LQKENI in the germline V gene. The length of the CDR3 is 14 residues. V shed 3 bases and J shed 1 base, with 7 bases lying between them. DNA for the CDR3: TGTGCCAGCTCACCTCAAAGGAGCAATCAGCCCCAGCATTTT. Protein product: CASSPQRSNQPQHF.

This rearrangement joins TRBV2 to TRBJ2-5; TRBD1 might be the D (6 bases). The germline gives CDR1 SNHLY, CDR2 FYNNEI. The CDR3 covers 18 residues. V shed 6 bases and J shed 0 bases, with 23 bases lying between them. The CDR3 sequence: CASRGAGLRPSYQETQYF. CDR3 nucleotide sequence: TGTGCCAGCAGGGGGGCAGGACTTAGACCGTCGTACCAAGAGACCCAGTACTTC.

This chain joins TRBV19 and TRBJ1-1; D remains ambiguous. Germline-derived CDR1 and CDR2 are LNHDA and SQIVND (reference sequence). Trimming took 3 bases from V and 1 from J, leaving 12 bases between them. CDR3 length: 15 residues. CDR3 in amino acids: CASSIWAKRNTEAFF. For the CDR3, the DNA is TGTGCCAGTAGTATTTGGGCCAAAAGGAACACTGAAGCTTTCTTT.

This chain uses TRBV6-2 or TRBV6-3 with TRBJ1-2; 7 bases are a match to TRBD1. CDR1 and CDR2 (germline): MNHEY, SVGEGT. CDR3 length equals 15 residues. J was trimmed by 6 bases and V by 2 bases; bases with no gene match: 9. CDR3 amino acids: CASSYLGQELNGYTF. The CDR3 nucleotides read TGTGCCAGCAGTTACCTTGGACAGGAATTAAATGGCTACACCTTC.

In its sample, this clone was seen once. This CDR3 is CASADARSSPQHF. CDR3 bases: TGTGCCAGTGCGGACGCCCGGTCGTCGCCCCAGCATTTT. The V and J genes are TRBV19 and TRBJ1-5; D gene unclear. V was shortened by 8 bases and J by 9 bases, with 17 bases between the two germline ends. CDR3 size: 13 residues. Germline CDR1 is LNHDA and CDR2 is SQIVND (reference sequence). The full variable domain, its missing parts supplied by reference TRBV19 and TRBJ1-5, is DGGITQSPKYLFRKEGQNVTLSCEQNLNHDAMYWYRQDPGQGLRLIYYSQIVNDFQKGDIAEGYSVSREKKESFPLTVTSAQKNPTAFYLCASADARSSPQHFGDGTRLSIL.

The rearrangement links TRBV7-9 to TRBJ2-3, with TRBD1 matching over 7 bases. The CDR3 extends over 14 amino acids. CDR1 is SEHNR, CDR2 FQNEAQ, per germline (reference sequence). The junction had 6 bases not matched to a gene; V was cut back by 5 bases and J by 4 bases. The CDR3 protein is CASSPQQGADTQYF. CDR3 in DNA: TGTGCCAGCAGCCCCCAGCAGGGGGCAGATACGCAGTATTTT.

This chain uses TRBV7-9 with TRBJ2-5; 7 bases agree with TRBD1. Germline V lookup: CDR1 SEHNR, CDR2 FQNEAQ (reference sequence). This CDR3 has 18 residues. V trimming: 4 bases; J trimming: 5 bases; junction bases outside the gene matches: 19. The CDR3, as DNA: TGTGCCAGCAGCTCAAGCGCAACAGGGGCCCGAAGGTGGGAGACCCAGTACTTC. Protein sequence: CASSSSATGARRWETQYF.

With respect to this clone: Additional DNA sequences in this sample encode the identical CDR3. This sequence joins TRBV28 and TRBJ1-5; D gene ambiguous. Per the germline V gene, CDR1 is MDHEN and CDR2 is SYDVKM. The CDR3 totals 12 residues. V was trimmed by 3 bases and J by 7 bases, leaving 7 bases between them. The CDR3: CASSLVGQPQHF. The CDR3 DNA sequence: TGTGCCAGCAGTTTGGTAGGACAGCCCCAGCATTTT.

V usage is TRBV7-3 and J usage is TRBJ1-4; tentatively, D is TRBD1 (6 bases). Trimming left V 2 bases short and J 0 bases short, with 19 bases between. The germline CDR1 and CDR2 sequences are SGHTA and FQGTGA. The CDR3 covers 19 residues. In DNA, the CDR3 is TGTGCCAGCAGCTTACCCGGGTGGGCAGGGGATTCAACTAATGAAAAACTGTTTTTT. It yields the protein CASSLPGWAGDSTNEKLFF.

V gene TRBV7-3 combines with J gene TRBJ2-5; a possible D gene is TRBD1 (6 bases). The CDR3 spans 13 residues. CDR1 is SGHTA and CDR2 is FQGTGA in the germline V gene. V was cut by 5 bases and J by 1 base, with 8 bases left in between. The CDR3 DNA reads as TGTGCCAGCAGCCCAGGGGCCCAAGAGACCCAGTACTTC. Translation: CASSPGAQETQYF.

V is TRBV27 and J is TRBJ1-5; weak D call: TRBD1 (5 bases). Trimming cost V 5 bases and J 0 bases, with 17 bases left between them. The germline CDR1 and CDR2 sequences are MNHEY and SMNVEV (reference sequence). The CDR3 sequence is 17 residues long. CDR3 in DNA: TGTGCCAGCAGTCGAGGGGCGCCCTTTTCTAGCAATCAGCCCCAGCATTTT. This encodes CASSRGAPFSSNQPQHF.

For this clone: Mismatch with germline at one junction end may stem from a read error. The rearrangement links TRBV28 to TRBJ2-4, with no clear D. This CDR3 region has 12 residues. From germline, CDR1 is MDHEN and CDR2 SYDVKM. The CDR3 reads CASTRTLSPVHF. CDR3 bases: TGTGCCAGCACGCGAACCCTTTCCCCAGTTCACTTC.